The source of this T cell receptor beta chain is a study of blood T cell repertoires in COVID-19. Study overall: T cells, B-cell-depleted T cells, or PBMCs provided the cDNA or gDNA that served as material.

The germline V and J ends were trimmed by 0 bases and 0 bases, with 7 bases remaining between them. The CDR3 is 15 amino acids. Germline V lookup: CDR1 SGHRS, CDR2 YFSETQ. Profiled with immunoSEQ multiplex PCR; TCRdb holds only in-frame clones, not every one. The sample includes some 100,000 clones, approximately 86% of them seen just once. The clonotype was recovered from a woman aged 60-70 years with acute or convalescent COVID-19. Sequencing used peripheral blood. The chain recombines TRBV5-1 with TRBJ2-1, with unresolved D. CDR3: CASSLGPSSYNEQFF. In DNA, the CDR3 is TGCGCCAGCAGCTTGGGTCCATCCTCCTACAATGAGCAGTTCTTC.